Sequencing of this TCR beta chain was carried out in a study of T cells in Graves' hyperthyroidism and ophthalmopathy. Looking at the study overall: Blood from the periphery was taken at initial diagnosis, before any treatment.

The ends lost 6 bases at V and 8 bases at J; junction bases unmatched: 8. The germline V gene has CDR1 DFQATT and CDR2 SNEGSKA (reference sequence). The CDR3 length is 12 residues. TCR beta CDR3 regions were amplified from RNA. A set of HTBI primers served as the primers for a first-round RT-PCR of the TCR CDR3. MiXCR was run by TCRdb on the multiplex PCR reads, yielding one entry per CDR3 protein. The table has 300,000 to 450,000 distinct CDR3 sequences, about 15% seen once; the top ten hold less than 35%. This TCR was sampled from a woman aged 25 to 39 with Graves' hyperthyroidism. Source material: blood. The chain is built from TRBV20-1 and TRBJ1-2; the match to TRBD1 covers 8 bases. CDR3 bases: TGCAGTGCGCATACAGGGGGGACGGGCTACACCTTC. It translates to CSAHTGGTGYTF.